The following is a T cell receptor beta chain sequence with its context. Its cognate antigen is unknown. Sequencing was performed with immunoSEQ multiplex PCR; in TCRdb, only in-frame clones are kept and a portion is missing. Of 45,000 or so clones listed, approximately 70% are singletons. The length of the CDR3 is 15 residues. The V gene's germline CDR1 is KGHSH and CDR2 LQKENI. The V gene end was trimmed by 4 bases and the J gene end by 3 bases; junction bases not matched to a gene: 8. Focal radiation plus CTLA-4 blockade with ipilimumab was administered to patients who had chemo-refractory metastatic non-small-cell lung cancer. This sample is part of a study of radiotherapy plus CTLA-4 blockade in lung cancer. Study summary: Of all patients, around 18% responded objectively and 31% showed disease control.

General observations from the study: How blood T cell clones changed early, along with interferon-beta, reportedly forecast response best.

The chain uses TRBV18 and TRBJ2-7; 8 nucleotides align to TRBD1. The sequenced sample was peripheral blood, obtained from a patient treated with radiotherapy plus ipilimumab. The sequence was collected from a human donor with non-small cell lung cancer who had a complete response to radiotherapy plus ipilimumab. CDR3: CASSRSTGEVYEQYF. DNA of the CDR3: TGTGCCAGCTCACGATCGACAGGGGAAGTCTACGAGCAGTACTTC.